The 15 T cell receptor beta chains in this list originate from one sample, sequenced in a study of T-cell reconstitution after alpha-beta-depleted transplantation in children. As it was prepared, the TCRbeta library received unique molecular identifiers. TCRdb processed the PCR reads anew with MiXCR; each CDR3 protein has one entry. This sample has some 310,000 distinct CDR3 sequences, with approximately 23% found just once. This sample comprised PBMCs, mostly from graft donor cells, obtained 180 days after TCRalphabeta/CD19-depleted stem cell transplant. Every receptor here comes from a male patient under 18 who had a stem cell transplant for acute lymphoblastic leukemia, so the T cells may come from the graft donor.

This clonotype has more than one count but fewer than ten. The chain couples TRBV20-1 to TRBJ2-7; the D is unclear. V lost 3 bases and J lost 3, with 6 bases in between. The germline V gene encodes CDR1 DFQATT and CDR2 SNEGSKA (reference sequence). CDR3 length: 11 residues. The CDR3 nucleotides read TGCAGTGCTAGCGACATCTACGAGCAGTACTTC. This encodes CSASDIYEQYF.

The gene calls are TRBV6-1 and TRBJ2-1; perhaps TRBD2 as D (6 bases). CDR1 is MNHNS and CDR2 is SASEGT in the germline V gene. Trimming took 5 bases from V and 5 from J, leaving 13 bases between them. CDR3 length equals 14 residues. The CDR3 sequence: CASSPRRANNEQFF. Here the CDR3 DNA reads TGTGCCAGCAGTCCGCGGAGGGCTAACAATGAGCAGTTCTTC.

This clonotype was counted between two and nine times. The CDR3 reads CASSAAGTDFNEQFF. The CDR3 coding sequence is TGTGCCAGCAGCGCTGCCGGGACGGACTTCAATGAGCAGTTCTTC. The rearrangement links TRBV7-9 to TRBJ2-1, with D tentatively TRBD1 or TRBD2 (5 bases each). Germline V gene sequence: CDR1 SEHNR, CDR2 FQNEAQ (reference sequence). The ends were cut back, 5 bases at V and 6 bases at J, with 17 bases in the middle. CDR3 length: 15 residues. Supplemented by reference TRBV7-9 and TRBJ2-1, the full variable domain reads DTGVSQNPRHKITKRGQNVTFRCDPISEHNRLYWYRQTLGQGPEFLTYFQNEAQLEKSRLLSDRFSAERPKGSFSTLEIQRTEQGDSAMYLCASSAAGTDFNEQFFGPGTRLTVL.

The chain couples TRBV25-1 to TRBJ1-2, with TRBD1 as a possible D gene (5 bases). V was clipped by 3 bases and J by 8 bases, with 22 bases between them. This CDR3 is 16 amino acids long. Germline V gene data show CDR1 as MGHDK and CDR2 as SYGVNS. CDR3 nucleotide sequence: TGTGCCAGCAGTGATGTCCAGGGACGAAGACACGGGGGCTACACCTTC. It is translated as CASSDVQGRRHGGYTF.

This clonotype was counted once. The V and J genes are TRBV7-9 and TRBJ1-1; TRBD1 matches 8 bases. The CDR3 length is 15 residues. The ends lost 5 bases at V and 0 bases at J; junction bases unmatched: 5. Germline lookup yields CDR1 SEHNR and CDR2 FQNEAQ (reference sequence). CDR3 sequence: CASSTQGDLNTEAFF. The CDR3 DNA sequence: TGTGCCAGCAGCACACAGGGGGATTTGAACACTGAAGCTTTCTTT.

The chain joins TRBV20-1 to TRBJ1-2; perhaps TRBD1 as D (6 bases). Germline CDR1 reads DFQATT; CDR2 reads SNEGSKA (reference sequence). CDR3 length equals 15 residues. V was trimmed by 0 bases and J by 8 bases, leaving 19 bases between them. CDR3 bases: TGCAGTGCTAGAGATAGGACAGCTCCTCCTGACGGCTACACCTTC. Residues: CSARDRTAPPDGYTF.

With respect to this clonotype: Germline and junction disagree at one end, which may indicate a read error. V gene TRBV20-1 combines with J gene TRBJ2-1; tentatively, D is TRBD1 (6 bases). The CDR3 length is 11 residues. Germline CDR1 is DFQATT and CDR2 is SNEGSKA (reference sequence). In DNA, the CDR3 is TGCAGCGCTATACTGGGGGCGGAGCAGTTCTTC. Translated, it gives CSAILGAEQFF.

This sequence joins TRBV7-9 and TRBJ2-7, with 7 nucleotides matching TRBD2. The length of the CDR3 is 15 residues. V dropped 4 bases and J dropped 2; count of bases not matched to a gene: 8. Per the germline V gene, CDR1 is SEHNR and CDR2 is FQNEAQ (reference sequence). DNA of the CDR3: TGTGCCAGCAGCTCTCCTAGCGGAAGTCCCTACGAGCAGTACTTC. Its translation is CASSSPSGSPYEQYF.

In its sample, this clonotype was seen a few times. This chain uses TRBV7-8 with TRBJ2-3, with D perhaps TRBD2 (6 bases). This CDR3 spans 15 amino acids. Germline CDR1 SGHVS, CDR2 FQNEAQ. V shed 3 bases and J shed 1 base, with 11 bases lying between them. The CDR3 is CASSFAGTRTDTQYF. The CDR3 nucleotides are TGTGCCAGCAGCTTCGCGGGGACCCGCACAGATACGCAGTATTTT.

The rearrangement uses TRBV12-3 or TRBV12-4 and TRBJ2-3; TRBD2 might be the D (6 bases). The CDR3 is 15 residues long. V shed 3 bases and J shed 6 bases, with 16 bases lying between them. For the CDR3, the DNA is TGTGCCAGCAGTTTGCGGGGTAGCGGATCGGATACGCAGTATTTT. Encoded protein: CASSLRGSGSDTQYF.

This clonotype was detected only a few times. The CDR3 DNA is TGTGCCAGCAGTCCGGGACTAGCGGGAGGGCCTTTTTCCTACGAGCAGTACTTC. It encodes CASSPGLAGGPFSYEQYF. The chain carries TRBV28 and TRBJ2-7; 16 bases line up with TRBD2. The CDR3 runs 18 residues. The ends lost 5 bases at V and 1 base at J; junction bases unmatched: 8. Germline V gives CDR1 MDHEN, CDR2 SYDVKM.

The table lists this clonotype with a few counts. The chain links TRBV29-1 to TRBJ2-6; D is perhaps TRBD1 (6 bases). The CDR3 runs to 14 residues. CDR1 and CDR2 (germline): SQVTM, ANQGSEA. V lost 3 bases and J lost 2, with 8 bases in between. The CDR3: CSVDEGAGANVLTF. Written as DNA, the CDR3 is TGCAGCGTTGACGAGGGGGCTGGGGCCAACGTCCTGACTTTC. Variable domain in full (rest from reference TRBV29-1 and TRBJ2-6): SAVISQKPSRDICQRGTSLTIQCQVDSQVTMMFWYRQQPGQSLTLIATANQGSEATYESGFVIDKFPISRPNLTFSTLTVSNMSPEDSSIYLCSVDEGAGANVLTFGAGSRLTVL.

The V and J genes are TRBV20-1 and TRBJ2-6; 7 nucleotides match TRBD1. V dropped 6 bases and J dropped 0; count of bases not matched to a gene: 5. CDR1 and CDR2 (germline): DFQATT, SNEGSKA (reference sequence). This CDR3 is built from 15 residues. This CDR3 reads CSARDSHSGANVLTF. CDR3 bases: TGCAGTGCACGGGACAGTCACTCTGGGGCCAACGTCCTGACTTTC.

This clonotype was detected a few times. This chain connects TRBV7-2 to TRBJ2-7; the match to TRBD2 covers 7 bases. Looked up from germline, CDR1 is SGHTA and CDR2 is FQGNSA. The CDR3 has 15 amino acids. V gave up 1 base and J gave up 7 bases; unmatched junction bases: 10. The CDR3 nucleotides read TGTGCCAGCAGCTTAGGTTCGCTAGCGGTGCTTGAGCAGTACTTC. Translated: CASSLGSLAVLEQYF. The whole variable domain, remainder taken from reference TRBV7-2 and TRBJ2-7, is GAGVSQSPSNKVTEKGKDVELRCDPISGHTALYWYRQSLGQGLEFLIYFQGNSAPDKSGLPSDRFSAERTGGSVSTLTIQRTQQEDSAVYLCASSLGSLAVLEQYFGPGTRLTVT.

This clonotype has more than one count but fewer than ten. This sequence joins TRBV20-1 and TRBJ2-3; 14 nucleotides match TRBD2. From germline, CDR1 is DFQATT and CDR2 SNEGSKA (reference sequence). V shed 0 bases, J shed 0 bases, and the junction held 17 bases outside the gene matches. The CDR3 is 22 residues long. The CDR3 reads CSARDPFTSYRLAGGSTDTQYF. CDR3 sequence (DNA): TGCAGTGCTAGAGATCCATTCACCTCCTATAGACTAGCGGGAGGGAGCACAGATACGCAGTATTTT.